The next 24 T cell receptor beta chains were all read from a single sample in a study of blood T cell repertoires in COVID-19. Sequencing was performed with immunoSEQ multiplex PCR; in TCRdb, only in-frame clones are kept and a portion is missing. The sample yields a few hundred thousand clones, about 80% seen once. Material: peripheral blood. These receptors came from a man aged 25 to 40 who had recovered from COVID-19.

This chain connects TRBV4-1 to TRBJ2-3; D unresolved. Germline loops: CDR1 MGHRA, CDR2 YSYEKL. There are 16 residues in the CDR3. Deletions cut 1 base from V and 2 bases from J, with 13 bases between. The DNA for the CDR3 is TGCGCCAGCAGCCAAGTCGGTAGGCGACACACAGATACGCAGTATTTT. As protein: CASSQVGRRHTDTQYF.

This chain's CDR3 is CASSSRGGTGTGELFF. The CDR3 region has the DNA TGTGCCAGCAGTTCTAGAGGGGGTACGGGGACCGGGGAGCTGTTTTTT. The chain recombines TRBV11-3 with TRBJ2-2, with D possibly matching TRBD1 (6 bases). The V gene lost 6 bases and the J gene lost 5 bases, with 19 bases spanning the gap. Germline assignment: CDR1 SGHNT and CDR2 YENEEA. The CDR3 loop spans 16 amino acids.

This clone was observed at least ten times. The V call is TRBV5-1, the J call TRBJ1-3, with D possibly being TRBD1 (5 bases). CDR1 and CDR2 from the germline V gene are SGHRS and YFSETQ. The CDR3 runs 17 residues. V lost 1 base and J lost 0, with 14 bases in between. The CDR3 sequence: CASSLNVQGSSGNTIYF. CDR3 in DNA: TGCGCCAGCAGCTTGAACGTGCAGGGATCCTCTGGAAACACCATATATTTT.

The rearrangement joins TRBV12-3 or TRBV12-4 to TRBJ2-1; tentatively, D is TRBD1 (6 bases). The V end lost 6 bases, the J end lost 6 bases, and 9 bases lay between the germline ends. The CDR3 sequence is 12 residues long. The DNA of the CDR3 is TGTGCCAGCAGCCCAGGGGTCAATGAGCAGTTCTTC. Its translation: CASSPGVNEQFF.

Written as DNA, the CDR3 is TGTGCCAGCAGCCTACAGCCGGGGGGGGGAGATACGCAGTATTTT. Protein sequence: CASSLQPGGGDTQYF. The rearrangement links TRBV11-2 to TRBJ2-3; 8 bases map to TRBD2. CDR1 is SGHAT and CDR2 is FQNNGV in the germline V gene. Trimming took 5 bases from V and 5 from J; bases not matched to a gene: 9. The CDR3 runs 15 residues.

The rearrangement uses TRBV2 and TRBJ2-7; D might be TRBD1 (6 bases). CDR1 and CDR2 (germline): SNHLY, FYNNEI. CDR3 length: 15 residues. The CDR3 region is CASSEGGPISYGQYV. As DNA, the CDR3 is TGTGCCAGCAGTGAAGGGGGGCCGATATCCTACGGGCAGTACGTC.

The table lists this clone with a few counts. Additional DNA sequences in this sample encode the identical CDR3. This rearrangement joins TRBV3-1 (or the pseudogene TRBV3-2) to TRBJ1-5; no clear D gene. CDR1 and CDR2 (germline): LGHDT, YNNKEL (reference sequence). Trimming pared 1 base from V and 6 bases from J, leaving 7 bases between. This CDR3 comprises 13 residues. The CDR3 loop is CASSQGLSQPQHF. The CDR3 DNA is TGTGCCAGCAGCCAAGGTCTAAGTCAGCCCCAGCATTTT.

V usage is TRBV14 and J usage is TRBJ2-1, with 7 bases matching TRBD2. This CDR3 region has 15 residues. Germline values: CDR1 SGHDN, CDR2 FVKESK. V shed 3 bases, J shed 6 bases, and the junction held 8 bases outside the gene matches. CDR3 sequence reads: CASSHRGLWGNEQFF. The DNA for the CDR3 is TGTGCCAGCAGCCACCGGGGACTATGGGGCAATGAGCAGTTCTTC.

The V gene is TRBV6-5, the J gene TRBJ1-2; no clear D. Trimming stripped 6 bases from V and 7 bases from J, with 12 bases between. CDR1 is MNHEY and CDR2 is SVGAGI in the germline V gene. CDR3 length equals 12 residues. CDR3 sequence: CASSEFVGGYTF. Written as DNA, the CDR3 is TGTGCCAGCAGCGAGTTTGTTGGTGGCTACACCTTC.

This chain connects TRBV24-1 to TRBJ2-6, with 8 bases matching TRBD1. The length of the CDR3 is 18 residues. The germline gives CDR1 KGHDR, CDR2 SFDVKD. J lost 0 bases, V lost 1 base, and 4 bases had no gene match. For the CDR3, the DNA is TGTGCCACCAGTGATTTAGGGCAGGGGGCCTCTGGGGCCAACGTCCTGACTTTC. Its translation is CATSDLGQGASGANVLTF.

The gene calls are TRBV9 and TRBJ1-5, with 8 bases fitting TRBD1. The CDR3 extends over 15 amino acids. After removal of 0 bases from V and 5 bases from J, the junction contained 4 bases not matched to a gene. The germline CDR1 and CDR2 sequences are SGDLS and YYNGEE. This CDR3 is CASSVGVTGDQPQHF. The CDR3, as DNA: TGTGCCAGCAGCGTAGGTGTGACAGGGGATCAGCCCCAGCATTTT.

This chain uses TRBV24-1 with TRBJ2-1, with 7 positions matching TRBD2. Germline loops: CDR1 KGHDR, CDR2 SFDVKD. This CDR3 spans 14 amino acids. Losses at the gene ends were 3 bases for V and 13 bases for J; bases not matched to a gene: 11. The CDR3 DNA is TGTGCCACCAGTGATCTTAACCCGACTAGCCGTCAGTTCTTC. Its protein product is CATSDLNPTSRQFF.

This clone was counted a few times. This chain connects TRBV6-1 to TRBJ2-7; the match to TRBD2 covers 10 bases. The CDR3 sequence is 16 residues long. V shed 4 bases and J 0 bases; nucleotides not matched to a gene: 6. Germline V gives CDR1 MNHNS, CDR2 SASEGT. Written as DNA, the CDR3 is TGTGCCAGCAGTGCCCAAAGCGGGGGGGCCTCCTACGAGCAGTACTTC. It translates to CASSAQSGGASYEQYF.

This clone is a singleton in its sample. The J gene is TRBJ2-7, the V gene TRBV6-5, with TRBD2 identical over 7 bases. This CDR3 comprises 12 residues. Germline CDR1 is MNHEY and CDR2 is SVGAGI. With V trimmed by 7 bases and J by 6 bases, 6 bases remained unmatched. The CDR3 DNA follows: TGTGCCAGCATGAGAGGGGAGGGCGAGCAGTACGTC. Translated: CASMRGEGEQYV.

CDR3 protein: CASSEPTSVSRELFF. CDR3 coding DNA: TGCGCCAGCAGTGAGCCCACTAGCGTAAGCAGGGAGCTGTTTTTT. The chain employs TRBV10-2 and TRBJ2-2, with 7 bases matching TRBD2. The CDR3 sequence is 15 residues long. Germline V gene lookup returns CDR1 WSHSY and CDR2 SAAADI. With 2 bases clipped from V and 9 bases from J, the junction kept 9 bases outside the gene matches.

The chain has TRBV3-1 (or the pseudogene TRBV3-2) and TRBJ2-1, with 7 bases fitting TRBD2. From germline, CDR1 is LGHDT and CDR2 YNNKEL (reference sequence). There are 13 residues in the CDR3. V lost 4 bases and J lost 6; bases outside the gene matches: 3. The CDR3 is CASSRDYFNEQFF. DNA of the CDR3: TGTGCCAGCAGCCGGGACTATTTCAATGAGCAGTTCTTC.

The rearrangement links TRBV5-4 to TRBJ1-2, with 12 positions matching TRBD1. Looked up from germline, CDR1 is SGHNT and CDR2 is YYREEE (reference sequence). J gave up 8 bases and V 0 bases, and 8 bases lay outside the gene matches. The CDR3 covers 16 residues. The CDR3 coding sequence is TGTGCCAGCAGCTTGGCCGGGACAGGGGGCGCCGAAGGCTACACCTTC. Translated, it gives CASSLAGTGGAEGYTF. Variable domain in full (rest from reference TRBV5-4 and TRBJ1-2): ETGVTQSPTHLIKTRGQQVTLRCSSQSGHNTVSWYQQALGQGPQFIFQYYREEENGRGNFPPRFSGLQFPNYSSELNVNALELDDSALYLCASSLAGTGGAEGYTFGSGTRLTVV.

This chain connects TRBV27 to TRBJ1-4; D uncertain. Germline loops: CDR1 MNHEY, CDR2 SMNVEV (reference sequence). This CDR3 has 15 amino acids. Trimming left V 11 bases short and J 2 bases short, with 18 bases between. Here the CDR3 DNA reads TGTGCCGGCACTCGCGCAGGCTTTACTAATGAAAAACTGTTTTTT. Amino acid sequence: CAGTRAGFTNEKLFF.

This chain joins TRBV15 and TRBJ2-5; D ambiguous. With 5 bases removed from V and 1 base from J, the gap between germline ends came to 14 bases. This CDR3 is built from 15 residues. Germline CDR1 and CDR2: LNHNV and YYDKDF (reference sequence). The CDR3 is CATSARTVPQETQYF. The CDR3 nucleotides read TGTGCCACCAGCGCAAGAACGGTGCCCCAAGAGACCCAGTACTTC.

In its sample, this clone was seen once. The chain carries TRBV5-1 and TRBJ1-4; tentatively, D is TRBD1 (5 bases). The CDR3 sequence is 14 residues long. Germline assignment: CDR1 SGHRS and CDR2 YFSETQ. The V and J ends lost 1 base and 4 bases respectively, with 8 bases between them. The CDR3 sequence is CASSLNQGNEKLFF. The CDR3 DNA reads TGCGCCAGCAGCTTGAATCAGGGTAATGAAAAACTGTTTTTT.

The chain joins TRBV19 to TRBJ2-1; a weak D match, TRBD1 (5 bases). V lost 7 bases and J 7 bases, leaving 14 bases between the germline ends. Germline CDR1 is LNHDA and CDR2 is SQIVND (reference sequence). The length of the CDR3 is 13 residues. CDR3 nucleotide sequence: TGTGCCAGTACCCAGGGAATTGTAAATGAGCAGTTCTTC. This gives the protein CASTQGIVNEQFF.

V usage is TRBV5-1 and J usage is TRBJ1-1; 8 positions match TRBD1. CDR1 and CDR2 (germline): SGHRS, YFSETQ. V lost 2 bases to trimming and J lost 3 bases; unmatched junction nucleotides: 9. The CDR3 spans 16 residues. The CDR3 here is CASSFDRGWRDTEAFF. The DNA for the CDR3 is TGCGCCAGCAGCTTTGACAGGGGCTGGAGGGACACTGAAGCTTTCTTT.

The chain links TRBV5-1 to TRBJ1-2; possibly TRBD1 for D (5 bases). Trimming cost V 3 bases and J 4 bases, with 7 bases left between them. The CDR3 spans 12 residues. Per the germline V gene, CDR1 is SGHRS and CDR2 is YFSETQ. Here the CDR3 DNA reads TGCGCCAGCAGCTATGACAGCTATGGCTACACCTTC. Amino acids: CASSYDSYGYTF.

This rearrangement joins TRBV19 to TRBJ1-4, with 7 bases aligning to TRBD1. This CDR3 is built from 16 residues. Trimming at V came to 4 bases and at J to 4 bases, leaving 9 bases not matched to a gene. CDR1 LNHDA and CDR2 SQIVND come from the germline V gene (reference sequence). CDR3 in DNA: TGTGCCAGTAGTAAGGTCCCGGGACAGAATAATGAAAAACTGTTTTTT. This encodes CASSKVPGQNNEKLFF.